This is a list of T cell receptor beta chains from one sample in a study of neurological immune-mediated disorders. TCRdb re-analysed the 5' RACE reads in MiXCR, keeping a single row per CDR3 protein. The sample lists under 85,000 distinct CDR3 sequences, approximately 5.3% occurring once. Material: PBMCs. Every receptor here comes from a human donor with multiple sclerosis. The donor label of this sample is uncertain. Both conserved end residues are part of each CDR3. A D gene is named only where the DNA matches it firmly. For some rows the clone size is stated as once, few or many, or as a class when expanded; others skip it.

abundance: many; len: 14; d_gene: .; j_gene: TRBJ2-2; v_gene: TRBV20-1; CDR3aa: CSAGDQRATGELFF; CDR3nt: TGCAGTGCGGGGGACCAGAGGGCAACCGGGGAGCTGTTTTTT
abundance: many; len: 18; d_gene: .; j_gene: TRBJ2-3; v_gene: TRBV20-1; CDR3aa: CSAANIPGSKIPPDTQYF; CDR3nt: TGCAGTGCCGCCAACATCCCCGGGTCCAAAATCCCTCCAGATACGCAGTATTTT
abundance: many; len: 12; d_gene: .; j_gene: TRBJ2-7; v_gene: TRBV20-1; CDR3aa: CSASGPSYEQYF; CDR3nt: TGCAGTGCTAGTGGCCCGTCCTACGAGCAGTACTTC
abundance: many; len: 14; d_gene: .; j_gene: TRBJ2-3; v_gene: TRBV5-1; CDR3aa: CASSLETPTDTQYF; CDR3nt: TGCGCCAGCAGCTTGGAGACGCCCACAGATACGCAGTATTTT
abundance: many; len: 15; d_gene: TRBD1; j_gene: TRBJ1-5; v_gene: TRBV18; CDR3aa: CASSPPGTGGQPQHF; CDR3nt: TGTGCCAGCTCACCACCGGGGACAGGGGGCCAGCCCCAGCATTTT
abundance: many; len: 15; d_gene: TRBD2; j_gene: TRBJ2-1; v_gene: TRBV20-1; CDR3aa: CSALPLAGPYNEQFF; CDR3nt: TGCAGTGCTCTCCCCCTAGCGGGGCCCTACAATGAGCAGTTCTTC
abundance: many; len: 14; d_gene: .; j_gene: TRBJ1-1; v_gene: TRBV11-2; CDR3aa: CASSPMSRNTEAFF; CDR3nt: TGTGCCAGCAGCCCCATGTCCAGGAACACTGAAGCTTTCTTT
abundance: many; len: 16; d_gene: .; j_gene: TRBJ2-1; v_gene: TRBV11-2; CDR3aa: CASSPNPGTSYNEQFF; CDR3nt: TGTGCCAGCAGCCCTAACCCTGGGACATCTTACAATGAGCAGTTCTTC
abundance: many; len: 13; d_gene: .; j_gene: TRBJ2-3; v_gene: TRBV5-1; CDR3aa: CASRQELRDTQYF; CDR3nt: TGCGCCAGCAGGCAAGAACTCCGGGATACGCAGTATTTT
abundance: many; len: 14; d_gene: .; j_gene: TRBJ2-3; v_gene: TRBV5-1; CDR3aa: CASSPGGPTDTQYF; CDR3nt: TGCGCCAGCAGTCCGGGGGGCCCCACAGATACGCAGTATTTT
abundance: many; len: 14; d_gene: .; j_gene: TRBJ2-7; v_gene: TRBV4-1; CDR3aa: CASSQVSGTYEQYF; CDR3nt: TGCGCCAGCAGCCAAGTGTCGGGAACCTACGAGCAGTACTTC
abundance: many; len: 16; d_gene: TRBD2; j_gene: TRBJ2-5; v_gene: TRBV27; CDR3aa: CASSLRGGPSGQTQYF; CDR3nt: TGTGCCAGCAGTTTACGGGGGGGCCCCTCGGGGCAGACCCAGTACTTC
abundance: many; len: 15; d_gene: TRBD2; j_gene: TRBJ2-1; v_gene: TRBV18; CDR3aa: CASSPPSGGQNEQFF; CDR3nt: TGTGCCAGCTCACCACCGTCGGGGGGGCAAAATGAGCAGTTCTTC
abundance: .; len: 14; d_gene: TRBD2; j_gene: TRBJ2-1; v_gene: TRBV20-1; CDR3aa: CSARGLAGYNEQFF; CDR3nt: TGCAGTGCTAGAGGGCTAGCGGGGTACAATGAGCAGTTCTTC
abundance: many; len: 15; d_gene: .; j_gene: TRBJ1-1; v_gene: TRBV5-1; CDR3aa: CASTRQSRGRTEAFF; CDR3nt: TGCGCCAGCACTCGCCAGAGTAGGGGGAGGACTGAAGCTTTCTTT
abundance: many; len: 14; d_gene: .; j_gene: TRBJ2-5; v_gene: TRBV7-2; CDR3aa: CASSLRWGGETQYF; CDR3nt: TGTGCCAGCAGCTTGCGGTGGGGTGGAGAGACCCAGTACTTC
abundance: many; len: 15; d_gene: .; j_gene: TRBJ1-1; v_gene: TRBV6-1; CDR3aa: CASILLGRRNTEAFF; CDR3nt: TGTGCCAGCATCTTATTGGGCCGTCGGAACACTGAAGCTTTCTTT
abundance: many; len: 13; d_gene: TRBD1; j_gene: TRBJ2-1; v_gene: TRBV24-1; CDR3aa: CATSEPDRVEQFF; CDR3nt: TGTGCCACCAGTGAGCCCGACAGGGTGGAGCAGTTCTTC
abundance: many; len: 13; d_gene: .; j_gene: TRBJ1-4; v_gene: TRBV10-3; CDR3aa: CAISEGQGEKLFF; CDR3nt: TGTGCCATCAGTGAAGGACAAGGGGAAAAACTGTTTTTT
abundance: many; len: 13; d_gene: .; j_gene: TRBJ1-2; v_gene: TRBV3-1; CDR3aa: CASSLAGAHGYTF; CDR3nt: TGTGCCAGCAGCTTAGCGGGGGCCCATGGCTACACCTTC
abundance: many; len: 17; d_gene: TRBD2; j_gene: TRBJ2-1; v_gene: TRBV5-1; CDR3aa: CASSLPPLAGGPNEQFF; CDR3nt: TGCGCCAGCAGCTTGCCCCCTTTAGCGGGGGGGCCCAATGAGCAGTTCTTC
abundance: many; len: 13; d_gene: .; j_gene: TRBJ1-4; v_gene: TRBV20-1; CDR3aa: CSAHPRGIEKLFF; CDR3nt: TGCAGTGCCCACCCCCGGGGGATTGAAAAACTGTTTTTT
abundance: many; len: 14; d_gene: .; j_gene: TRBJ1-6; v_gene: TRBV5-1; CDR3aa: CASSFNRESSPLHF; CDR3nt: TGCGCCAGCAGCTTTAACAGGGAATCTTCACCCCTCCACTTT
abundance: many; len: 13; d_gene: .; j_gene: TRBJ2-7; v_gene: TRBV12-3/TRBV12-4; CDR3aa: CASSSPSEFEQYF; CDR3nt: TGTGCCAGCAGTTCACCCTCCGAATTTGAGCAGTACTTC
abundance: many; len: 13; d_gene: .; j_gene: TRBJ2-7; v_gene: TRBV7-2; CDR3aa: CASSSLPHYEQYF; CDR3nt: TGTGCCAGCAGTTCCCTTCCCCACTACGAGCAGTACTTC
abundance: many; len: 15; d_gene: .; j_gene: TRBJ2-6; v_gene: TRBV5-1; CDR3aa: CASSYDGGGANVLTF; CDR3nt: TGCGCCAGCAGCTACGACGGCGGAGGGGCCAACGTCCTGACTTTC